The 8 T cell receptor beta chains presented below share a single source sample, sequenced in a study of cytotoxic CD8 clonotypes in ibrutinib-treated CLL. Generated by immunoSEQ multiplex PCR, the TCRdb table keeps only in-frame clones and is missing some. The sample lists 20,000 to 30,000 clones; nearly 80% were seen once. This specimen was PBMCs, taken before ibrutinib treatment. Receptors originate from a human donor with chronic lymphocytic leukemia.

The chain carries TRBV9 and TRBJ2-2; D may correspond to TRBD1 or TRBD2 (5 bases each). This CDR3 spans 16 amino acids. Between the trimmed V and J ends, which lost 3 bases and 2 bases, there was a span of 14 bases. The germline V gene encodes CDR1 SGDLS and CDR2 YYNGEE. The CDR3 reads CASSALGTLNTGELFF. The DNA of the CDR3 is TGTGCCAGCAGCGCCCTTGGGACGCTAAACACCGGGGAGCTGTTTTTT.

V usage is TRBV11-1 and J usage is TRBJ2-3; TRBD1 is a possible D gene (7 bases). This CDR3 spans 16 amino acids. Germline V gene data show CDR1 as SGHAT and CDR2 as FQDESV (reference sequence). Deletions cut 5 bases from V and 4 bases from J, with 19 bases between. The chain's CDR3 is CASSQQVGRGADTQYF. The CDR3 region has the DNA TGTGCCAGCAGCCAACAGGTCGGCAGGGGGGCAGATACGCAGTATTTT.

The V gene is TRBV6-5, the J gene TRBJ2-1, with TRBD2 matching 10 bases. The CDR3 totals 15 residues. Germline CDR1 MNHEY, CDR2 SVGAGI. J was trimmed by 10 bases and V by 6 bases; bases with no gene match: 12. Here the CDR3 reads CASSLGAGGLQEQFF. The CDR3 nucleotides are TGTGCCAGCAGCCTGGGAGCGGGAGGGCTCCAGGAGCAGTTCTTC.

This clone was seen only a few times. V and J are TRBV7-9 and TRBJ1-3, with D uncertain. Per the germline V gene, CDR1 is SEHNR and CDR2 is FQNEAQ (reference sequence). The CDR3 loop spans 15 amino acids. V shed 1 base and J shed 2 bases, with 9 bases lying between them. The CDR3 sequence is CASSLGPLAGNTIYF. The CDR3 DNA reads as TGTGCCAGCAGCTTAGGGCCCTTGGCTGGAAACACCATATATTTT. The full variable domain, with the rest looked up from reference TRBV7-9 and TRBJ1-3, is DTGVSQNPRHKITKRGQNVTFRCDPISEHNRLYWYRQTLGQGPEFLTYFQNEAQLEKSRLLSDRFSAERPKGSFSTLEIQRTEQGDSAMYLCASSLGPLAGNTIYFGEGSWLTVV.

The genes are TRBV18 and TRBJ2-7; maybe TRBD1 (6 bases). The CDR3 runs 15 residues. With 3 bases removed from V and 5 bases from J, the gap between germline ends came to 17 bases. CDR1 is KGHSH and CDR2 is LQKENI in the germline V gene. The CDR3 loop reads CASSPRAGDPNEQYF. CDR3 nucleotides: TGTGCCAGCTCACCGCGGGCAGGGGACCCTAACGAGCAGTACTTC.

V gene TRBV11-2 combines with J gene TRBJ1-1; perhaps TRBD1 as D (6 bases). From germline, CDR1 is SGHAT and CDR2 FQNNGV. Trimming removed 5 bases from V and 4 bases from J, with 20 bases in between. There are 16 residues in the CDR3. The CDR3 region is CASSRARGHQGTEAFF. Here the CDR3 DNA reads TGTGCCAGCAGCCGCGCCCGGGGGCACCAGGGCACTGAAGCTTTCTTT.

The chain employs TRBV28 and TRBJ1-2; tentative D call: TRBD1 (5 bases). The germline V gene has CDR1 MDHEN and CDR2 SYDVKM. The germline V and J ends were trimmed by 5 bases and 5 bases, with 21 bases remaining between them. The CDR3 totals 16 residues. CDR3 sequence: CASSPARAQLRYGYTF. The CDR3 nucleotides read TGTGCCAGCAGTCCGGCCAGGGCCCAATTGAGGTATGGCTACACCTTC.

This chain links TRBV27 with TRBJ2-1, with no clear D. Germline values: CDR1 MNHEY, CDR2 SMNVEV (reference sequence). V gave up 10 bases and J gave up 0 bases, with 13 bases separating them. The CDR3 spans 14 residues. The CDR3 loop reads CATTYGSSYNEQFF. Written as DNA, the CDR3 is TGTGCCACCACTTACGGCAGCTCCTACAATGAGCAGTTCTTC.